This TCR beta chain was documented in a study of response to subunit inactivated influenza vaccine. TCRdb fed the RT-PCR reads into MiXCR, producing one record per CDR3 protein. This repertoire shows over 650,000 distinct CDR3 sequences, around 18% found once; its top ten account for around 9.9%. The CDR3 consists of 17 residues. V lost 0 bases and J lost 2; bases outside the gene matches: 9. Germline CDR1 reads LGHNA; CDR2 reads YNFKEQ. Study-wide results and limits: Authors suggested seasonal influenza vaccinations each recruit few new T cells.

This clonotype was observed once. Its specificity is not known. This sample comprised PBMCs from blood, obtained less than 6 days after vaccination. This TCR derives from a man in his fifties or sixties who received an inactivated influenza vaccine. The chain links TRBV4-2 to TRBJ2-7; 8 nucleotides line up with TRBD1. The CDR3 is CASSQEKFPGGPYEQYF. In DNA, the CDR3 is TGTGCCAGCAGCCAAGAGAAGTTTCCAGGGGGCCCCTACGAGCAGTACTTC.